The 13 T cell receptor beta chains below were found in one sample sequenced in a study of blood T cell repertoires in COVID-19. The table came from immunoSEQ multiplex PCR; TCRdb's copy has only in-frame clones and leaves some out. Here the sample spans some 330,000 clones, approximately 87% being singletons. Sequencing was carried out using peripheral blood. Every receptor here comes from a woman aged 50 to 60 with active or convalescent COVID-19.

This clone was detected a few times. The chain couples TRBV2 to TRBJ1-1, with TRBD1 as a possible D gene (5 bases). The CDR3 is 13 amino acids. Germline lookup yields CDR1 SNHLY and CDR2 FYNNEI. The ends were cut back, 6 bases at V and 7 bases at J, with 15 bases in the middle. CDR3 nucleotides: TGTGCCAGCAGCGCGATAGGGGCCCGTGAAGCTTTCTTT. Protein: CASSAIGAREAFF.

This rearrangement joins TRBV19 to TRBJ1-1; 7 bases are shared with TRBD1. The germline CDR1 and CDR2 sequences are LNHDA and SQIVND (reference sequence). The CDR3 consists of 15 residues. With 3 bases clipped from V and 1 base from J, the junction kept 5 bases outside the gene matches. CDR3: CASSIRQGGNTEAFF. The CDR3 region has the DNA TGTGCCAGTAGTATCCGACAGGGCGGGAACACTGAAGCTTTCTTT.

The CDR3 nucleotides are TGCGCCAGCAGCAAGGGACTAGCGGGAGGGCCCCAAAGTTACGAGCAGTACTTC. This encodes CASSKGLAGGPQSYEQYF. This sequence joins TRBV5-1 and TRBJ2-7; 16 positions agree with TRBD2. Germline V lookup: CDR1 SGHRS, CDR2 YFSETQ. The CDR3 runs 18 residues. The trim removed 4 bases at V and 4 bases at J, leaving 11 bases unmatched.

The chain recombines TRBV2 with TRBJ1-1; unclear D gene. CDR3 length equals 10 residues. Trimming removed 2 bases at V and 7 bases at J, with 2 bases between. Germline V gene lookup returns CDR1 SNHLY and CDR2 FYNNEI. The DNA for the CDR3 is TGTGCCAGCAGTGAATATGAAGCTTTCTTT. Its protein product is CASSEYEAFF. The variable domain in full, completed from reference TRBV2 and TRBJ1-1, reads EPEVTQTPSHQVTQMGQEVILRCVPISNHLYFYWYRQILGQKVEFLVSFYNNEISEKSEIFDDQFSVERPDGSNFTLKIRSTKLEDSAMYFCASSEYEAFFGQGTRLTVV.

The chain is built from TRBV3-1 (or the pseudogene TRBV3-2) and TRBJ2-3, with 12 nucleotides matching TRBD2. Germline V gene sequence: CDR1 LGHDT, CDR2 YNNKEL (reference sequence). The V segment lost 4 bases and the J segment 0 bases; nucleotides outside the gene matches: 8. The CDR3 loop spans 18 amino acids. The CDR3 spells CASSPRTSGVYSTDTQYF. The CDR3 region has the DNA TGTGCCAGCAGCCCTCGGACTAGCGGGGTCTATAGCACAGATACGCAGTATTTT.

The rearrangement uses TRBV27 and TRBJ2-7, with 7 nucleotides matching TRBD2. The CDR3 totals 14 residues. Germline CDR1 MNHEY, CDR2 SMNVEV (reference sequence). Trimming cost V 3 bases and J 3 bases; bases outside gene matches: 5. The CDR3 protein is CASSLAPGGYEQYF. DNA of the CDR3: TGTGCCAGCAGTTTGGCCCCGGGGGGCTACGAGCAGTACTTC.

The genes are TRBV30 and TRBJ2-4; 8 bases are shared with TRBD2. V lost 3 bases, J lost 8 bases, and 3 bases stayed unmatched. The V gene's germline CDR1 is GTSNPN and CDR2 SVGIG (reference sequence). The CDR3 spans 12 residues. The CDR3 is CAWSAGGDIQYF. The CDR3 DNA reads as TGTGCCTGGAGCGCCGGGGGGGACATTCAGTACTTC.

The chain combines TRBV7-2 with TRBJ1-1; D unclear. In germline, CDR1 is SGHTA, CDR2 FQGNSA. The V and J ends lost 1 base and 1 base respectively, with 10 bases between them. CDR3 length equals 15 residues. In nucleotides, the CDR3 is TGTGCCAGCAGCTTAGACCCTGCGGGGAACACTGAAGCTTTCTTT. It yields the protein CASSLDPAGNTEAFF.

This clone was seen once. The CDR3 DNA reads as TGTGCCAGCAGTGATGGGTACCCCGGGGTCTACGAGCAGTACTTC. This translates into CASSDGYPGVYEQYF. The rearrangement links TRBV2 to TRBJ2-7; D possibly corresponds to TRBD2 (5 bases). Germline V gene data show CDR1 as SNHLY and CDR2 as FYNNEI. V lost 3 bases to trimming and J lost 3 bases, with 15 bases between them. This CDR3 region has 15 residues.

This chain joins TRBV11-2 and TRBJ1-3, with a weak D call TRBD1 (6 bases). V was cut by 3 bases and J by 0 bases, with 9 bases left in between. Germline CDR1 is SGHAT and CDR2 is FQNNGV. The CDR3 spans 15 residues. The CDR3 DNA reads TGTGCCAGCAGCTTGGACAGACTCTCTGGAAACACCATATATTTT. Translating it yields CASSLDRLSGNTIYF.

This clone occurred many times. The chain's CDR3 is CASRDSFLFGEAFF. CDR3 in DNA: TGTGCCAGCAGGGACAGTTTCTTATTTGGTGAAGCTTTCTTT. V and J are TRBV13 and TRBJ1-1, with D possibly TRBD1 on 6 matching bases. The germline V gene encodes CDR1 PRHDT and CDR2 FYEKMQ (reference sequence). The CDR3 loop spans 14 amino acids. V lost 6 bases and J lost 7, with 18 bases in between.

The CDR3 loop is CASKGLAQETQYF. As DNA, the CDR3 is TGTGCCAGCAAAGGACTAGCACAAGAGACCCAGTACTTC. The V call is TRBV27, the J call TRBJ2-5; 8 bases match TRBD2. Germline assignment: CDR1 MNHEY and CDR2 SMNVEV (reference sequence). V trimming: 7 bases; J trimming: 2 bases; junction bases outside the gene matches: 3. The CDR3 is 13 amino acids.

The V gene is TRBV7-2, the J gene TRBJ1-5; D remains unclear. There are 13 residues in the CDR3. The V end lost 3 bases, the J end lost 4 bases, and 7 bases lay between the germline ends. Looked up from germline, CDR1 is SGHTA and CDR2 is FQGNSA. The CDR3 bases are TGTGCCAGCAGCTTGACTTGGAATCAGCCCCAGCATTTT. Translated: CASSLTWNQPQHF.